This T cell receptor (beta chain) was sequenced during a study of human T cells and chemical hapten exposure. Overall study context: Largely, small differences in pooled library volume made per-sample TCR yields vary. Findings of the study overall: TCRs at high frequency, those above 1 in 1000, did not change with DPC sensitization.

From germline, CDR1 is MDHEN and CDR2 SYDVKM. V gave up 3 bases and J gave up 0 bases, with 18 bases separating them. This CDR3 is 18 amino acids long. The library attached unique molecular identifiers to individual cDNA molecules. In the original analysis: Samples contained a median of about 96,000 TCRs, with a range of roughly 23,224 to 700,000. TCRdb re-derived calls from the 5' RACE reads in MiXCR, one entry per CDR3 protein. The V and J calls follow TCRdb's processing rather than the paper's. The table records tens of thousands of distinct CDR3 sequences, more than 7.5% of them present only once. Total RNA came from unfractionated whole blood. This clonotype was seen a few times. Its matching antigen is unknown.

The sequence derives from a male donor in good health. The chain has TRBV28 and TRBJ1-5; D is uncertain. The DNA for the CDR3 is TGTGCCAGCAGTTTTGGACTATCTCAGGTTTATAGCAATCAGCCCCAGCATTTT. This sequence encodes CASSFGLSQVYSNQPQHF. Together with reference TRBV28 and TRBJ1-5, the CDR3 gives the full variable domain: DVKVTQSSRYLVKRTGEKVFLECVQDMDHENMFWYRQDPGLGLRLIYFSYDVKMKEKGDIPEGYSVSREKKERFSLILESASTNQTSMYLCASSFGLSQVYSNQPQHFGDGTRLSIL.